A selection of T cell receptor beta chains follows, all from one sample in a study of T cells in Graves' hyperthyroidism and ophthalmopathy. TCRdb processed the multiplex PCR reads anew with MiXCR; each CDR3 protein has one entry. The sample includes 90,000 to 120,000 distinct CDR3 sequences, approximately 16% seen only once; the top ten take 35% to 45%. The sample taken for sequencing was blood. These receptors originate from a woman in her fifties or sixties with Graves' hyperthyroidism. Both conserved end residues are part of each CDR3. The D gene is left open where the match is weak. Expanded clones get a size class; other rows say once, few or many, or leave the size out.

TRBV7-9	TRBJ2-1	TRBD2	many	CASSTPGGWNEQFF	TGTGCCAGCAGCACCCCGGGGGGGTGGAATGAGCAGTTCTTC
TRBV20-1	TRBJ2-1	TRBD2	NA	CSAAGTSGRGFHEQFF	TGCAGTGCTGCCGGGACTAGCGGGAGGGGATTCCATGAGCAGTTCTTC
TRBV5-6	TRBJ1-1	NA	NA	CASSPRRGNTEAFF	TGTGCCAGCAGCCCCCGGCGGGGGAACACTGAAGCTTTCTTT
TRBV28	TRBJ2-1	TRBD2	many	CASSFRLAGDNEQFF	TGTGCCAGCAGTTTTAGACTAGCGGGAGACAATGAGCAGTTCTTC
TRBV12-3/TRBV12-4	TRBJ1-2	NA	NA	CASSLTGIYGYTF	TGTGCCAGCAGTTTAACAGGGATCTATGGCTACACCTTC
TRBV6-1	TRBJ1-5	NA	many	CASRDTGVGNQPQHF	TGTGCCAGCAGGGACACAGGAGTTGGCAATCAGCCCCAGCATTTT
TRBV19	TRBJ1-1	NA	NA	CASFTVDGNTEAFF	TGTGCCAGTTTCACGGTGGACGGTAACACTGAAGCTTTCTTT
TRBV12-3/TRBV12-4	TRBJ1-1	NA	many	CASSLAQSGVGTEAFF	TGTGCCAGCAGTTTAGCGCAGTCGGGGGTTGGCACTGAAGCTTTCTTT
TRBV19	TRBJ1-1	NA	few	CASSFRGLVNTEAFF	TGTGCCAGTAGTTTTCGTGGGTTAGTGAACACTGAAGCTTTCTTT
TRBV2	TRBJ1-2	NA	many	CASRGRNYGYTF	TGTGCCAGCAGGGGACGGAACTATGGCTACACCTTC
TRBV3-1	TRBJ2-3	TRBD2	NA	CASSQGAGGPSDTQYF	TGTGCCAGCAGCCAAGGGGCGGGAGGGCCCTCAGATACGCAGTATTTT
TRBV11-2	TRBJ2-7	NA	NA	CASSLRSGSLHEQYF	TGTGCCAGCAGCTTAAGGTCAGGGTCGCTCCACGAGCAGTACTTC
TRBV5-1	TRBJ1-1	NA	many	CASSTEDRTEAFF	TGCGCCAGCAGCACGGAGGACCGGACTGAAGCTTTCTTT
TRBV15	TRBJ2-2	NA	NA	CATSRMDVAGELFF	TGTGCCACCAGCCGTATGGACGTCGCCGGGGAGCTGTTTTTT
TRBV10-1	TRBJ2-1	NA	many	CASDYNEQFF	TGCGCCAGCGATTACAATGAGCAGTTCTTC
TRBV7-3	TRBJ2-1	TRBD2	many	CASSRSGIADYEQFF	TGTGCCAGCAGTCGAAGCGGGATCGCTGACTATGAGCAGTTCTTC
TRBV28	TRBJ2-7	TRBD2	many	CASNPAGGSYEQYF	TGTGCCAGCAACCCCGCCGGCGGGAGCTACGAGCAGTACTTC
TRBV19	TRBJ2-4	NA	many	CASSSQGAKNIQYF	TGTGCCAGTAGTAGTCAGGGGGCCAAAAACATTCAGTACTTC
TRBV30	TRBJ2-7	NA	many	CAWSTGLDYEQYF	TGTGCCTGGAGTACCGGGTTAGACTACGAGCAGTACTTC
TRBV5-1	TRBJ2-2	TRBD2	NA	CASSLILAGDTGELFF	TGCGCCAGCAGCTTGATACTAGCGGGGGACACCGGGGAGCTGTTTTTT
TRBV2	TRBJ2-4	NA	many	CASRGTLLGKNIQYF	TGTGCCAGCAGGGGGACCTTACTCGGCAAAAACATTCAGTACTTC
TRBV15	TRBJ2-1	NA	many	CATSRATQGPRYNEQFF	TGTGCCACCAGCAGAGCCACGCAGGGACCACGTTACAATGAGCAGTTCTTC
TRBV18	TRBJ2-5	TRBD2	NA	CASSEEVAGGETQYF	TGTGCCAGCAGTGAAGAAGTAGCGGGAGGAGAGACCCAGTACTTC
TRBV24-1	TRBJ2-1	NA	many	CATSDSKQGESYNEQFF	TGTGCCACCAGTGATTCTAAACAGGGAGAGTCCTACAATGAGCAGTTCTTC
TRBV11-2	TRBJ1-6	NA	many	CASSSRANSPLHF	TGTGCCAGCAGCTCGCGGGCGAATTCACCCCTCCACTTT
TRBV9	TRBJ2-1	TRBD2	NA	CASSVDPSGRSYNEQFF	TGTGCCAGCAGCGTAGATCCTAGCGGGCGCTCCTACAATGAGCAGTTCTTC
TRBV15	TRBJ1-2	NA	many	CATSSWQGSYGYTF	TGTGCCACCAGCAGTTGGCAGGGATCGTATGGCTACACCTTC
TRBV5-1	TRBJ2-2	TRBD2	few	CASSHTSGTGGELFF	TGCGCCAGCAGTCACACTAGCGGAACTGGCGGGGAGCTGTTTTTT
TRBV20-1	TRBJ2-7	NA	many	CSASGDEQYF	TGCAGTGCTAGTGGGGACGAGCAGTACTTC
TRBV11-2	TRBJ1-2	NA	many	CASSSYTRTDYGYTF	TGTGCCAGCAGCTCATACACCAGGACAGACTATGGCTACACCTTC
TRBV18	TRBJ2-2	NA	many	CASSPFDSSNTGELFF	TGTGCCAGCTCACCATTTGACTCCTCGAACACCGGGGAGCTGTTTTTT
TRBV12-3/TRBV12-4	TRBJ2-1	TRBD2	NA	CASSPAGGYYNEQFF	TGTGCCAGCAGCCCAGCGGGAGGGTACTACAATGAGCAGTTCTTC
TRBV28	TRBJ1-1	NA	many	CASSPTGTKAFF	TGTGCCAGCAGTCCAACCGGGACTAAAGCTTTCTTT
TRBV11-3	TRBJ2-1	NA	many	CASSLGSGEGSSYNEQFF	TGTGCCAGCAGCTTGGGTAGCGGAGAAGGGAGCTCCTACAATGAGCAGTTCTTC
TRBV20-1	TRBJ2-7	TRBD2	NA	CSAPGTGTSGISYEQYF	TGCAGTGCCCCCGGGACCGGGACTAGCGGAATTAGCTACGAGCAGTACTTC
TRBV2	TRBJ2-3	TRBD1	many	CASSKQGASTDTQYF	TGTGCCAGCAGTAAACAGGGGGCCAGCACAGATACGCAGTATTTT
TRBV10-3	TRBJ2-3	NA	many	CAISEGGATDTQYF	TGTGCCATCAGTGAGGGTGGGGCCACAGATACGCAGTATTTT
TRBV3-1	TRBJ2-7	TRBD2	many	CASSQVLAVPYEQYF	TGTGCCAGCAGCCAAGTCCTAGCGGTACCCTACGAGCAGTACTTC
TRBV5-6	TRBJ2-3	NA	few	CASSPQGSADTQYF	TGTGCCAGCAGCCCCCAGGGAAGCGCAGATACGCAGTATTTT
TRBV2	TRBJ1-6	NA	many	CASSELGSPLHF	TGTGCCAGCAGTGAATTAGGATCACCCCTCCACTTT
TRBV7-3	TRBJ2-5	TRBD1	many	CASSSSDRGTQYF	TGTGCCAGCAGCTCCTCGGACAGGGGGACCCAGTACTTC
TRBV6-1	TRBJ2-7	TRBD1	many	CASSASGQVYEQYF	TGTGCCAGCAGTGCATCGGGACAGGTCTACGAGCAGTACTTC
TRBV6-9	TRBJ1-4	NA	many	CATPPGFGRGKLCF	TGTGCCACCCCCCCCGGGTTCGGTCGTGGAAAACTGTGTTTT
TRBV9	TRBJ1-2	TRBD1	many	CASNQGGSNYGYTF	TGTGCCAGCAACCAGGGGGGATCCAACTATGGCTACACCTTC
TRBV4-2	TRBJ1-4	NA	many	CASSRRAGEKLFF	TGTGCCAGCAGCCGGAGGGCGGGTGAAAAACTGTTTTTT
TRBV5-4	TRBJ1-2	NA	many	CASSLVLGLGSYGYTF	TGTGCCAGCAGCTTGGTTCTGGGTCTAGGCTCCTATGGCTACACCTTC